The following is a T cell receptor beta chain sequence with its context. Its target is not known. These data are taken from a study of CXCR3-negative and CXCR3-positive naive CD8 T cells. The TRB libraries of cDNA were built by UMI-labeled 5' RACE. TCRdb reprocessed the 5' RACE reads, keeping one entry per CDR3 protein, no DNA. The listing contains tens of thousands of distinct CDR3 sequences. Broader study findings: Naive cells that were CXCR3-positive had more hydrophobic TRB CDR3s (compared with CXCR3-negative naive cells). Both naive subsets, CXCR3-negative and CXCR3-positive, displayed similar TRBV-TRBJ usage, unlike memory cells.

CDR1 and CDR2 (germline): DFQATT, SNEGSKA (reference sequence). The CDR3 runs 14 residues. The J gene is TRBJ2-7, the V gene TRBV20-1; the D call of TRBD2 rests on TCRdb alone, since no DNA is present to check it. Sequencing used naive CXCR3+ CD8+ T cells from blood. Subset in this sample: CD45RO-CCR7+CD27+CD95- naive CD8+ T cells expressing CXCR3 (TNR3+). This sequence originates from a human donor in good health. Some clones in this sample may be carry-over from other donors' samples. The CDR3 here is CSASSLAGAYEQYF.